These 2 T cell receptor beta chains originate from one sample sequenced in a study of blood T cell repertoires in COVID-19. Generated by immunoSEQ multiplex PCR, the TCRdb table keeps only in-frame clones and is missing some. This sample has approximately 12,000 clones, with 73% found just once. The sequenced sample was peripheral blood. Source of these receptors: a human donor in a cohort sampled during active COVID-19.

V usage is TRBV29-1 and J usage is TRBJ2-7; TRBD1 matches 8 bases. The CDR3 is 13 residues long. V was pared by 6 bases and J by 2 bases, with 6 bases of the junction left unmatched. Germline CDR1 and CDR2: SQVTM and ANQGSEA. This CDR3 is CSVHDRGAYEQYF. The CDR3 DNA reads as TGCAGCGTCCACGACAGGGGTGCCTACGAGCAGTACTTC.

Only one count was recorded for this clone. In DNA form, the CDR3 reads TGTGCCAGCAGTCCCCACCAACCCCCAGGGGCTGGGGCCAACGTCCTGACTTTC. Translating gives CASSPHQPPGAGANVLTF. V gene TRBV27 combines with J gene TRBJ2-6; the D gene is possibly TRBD1 (6 bases). The germline gives CDR1 MNHEY, CDR2 SMNVEV (reference sequence). This CDR3 spans 18 amino acids. Trimming left V 5 bases short and J 2 bases short, with 19 bases between. Combining the CDR3 with reference TRBV27 and TRBJ2-6 gives the whole variable domain EAQVTQNPRYLITVTGKKLTVTCSQNMNHEYMSWYRQDPGLGLRQIYYSMNVEVTDKGDVPEGYKVSRKEKRNFPLILESPSPNQTSLYFCASSPHQPPGAGANVLTFGAGSRLTVL.